Following are 29 T cell receptor beta chains from one sample sequenced in a study of Ad26.COV2.S vaccination and SARS-CoV-2 variants. Treatment here: roughly 19 received Ad26.COV2.S at low or high dose, single or two shots; roughly five received placebo; per-sample allocation not given. Collection of the samples took place on day 63 after the first injection of vaccine or placebo. Profiling relied on immunoSEQ multiplex PCR, and the TCRdb table lists in-frame clones only, not all of them. The table lists around 340,000 clones, 88% of them singletons. Sample: peripheral blood, taken in a trial of Ad26.COV2.S vaccine versus placebo. The receptor source for this set is a person aged 18 to 59 who received the Ad26.COV2.S COVID-19 vaccine or a placebo.

The genes are TRBV7-3 and TRBJ1-4; D call uncertain. The CDR3 is 13 residues long. V lost 4 bases, J lost 6 bases, and 9 bases lay in between. Germline CDR1 SGHTA, CDR2 FQGTGA. This CDR3 is CASSSSPDEKLFF. The CDR3 bases are TGTGCCAGCAGCTCCAGCCCGGATGAAAAACTGTTTTTT.

J is TRBJ2-7 and V is TRBV5-4; D unresolved. The CDR3 loop spans 12 amino acids. Trimming stripped 2 bases from V and 3 bases from J, with 6 bases between. Germline values: CDR1 SGHNT, CDR2 YYREEE (reference sequence). The CDR3 sequence: CASSLEVYEQYF. Written as DNA, the CDR3 is TGTGCCAGCAGCTTAGAGGTCTACGAGCAGTACTTC.

J is TRBJ2-7 and V is TRBV5-4, with D possibly being TRBD2 (5 bases). The CDR3 runs 13 residues. The V and J ends lost 4 bases and 4 bases respectively, with 12 bases between them. Germline loops: CDR1 SGHNT, CDR2 YYREEE (reference sequence). The CDR3 nucleotides read TGTGCCAGCAGCCAACACCGGGAATACGAGCAGTACTTC. Translated, it gives CASSQHREYEQYF.

This chain joins TRBV11-3 and TRBJ2-1; 8 bases line up with TRBD1. V trimming: 5 bases; J trimming: 3 bases; junction bases outside the gene matches: 15. There are 18 residues in the CDR3. From germline, CDR1 is SGHNT and CDR2 YENEEA. CDR3 region: CASSHGAAGGGFYNEQFF. CDR3 sequence (DNA): TGTGCCAGCAGCCACGGGGCGGCAGGGGGCGGATTCTACAATGAGCAGTTCTTC.

The table lists this clone with a few counts. The CDR3 region is CASSPGTGGGYEQYF. As DNA, the CDR3 is TGCGCCAGCAGCCCAGGGACAGGGGGCGGCTACGAGCAGTACTTC. V usage is TRBV5-1 and J usage is TRBJ2-7; 12 bases are a match to TRBD1. Losses at the gene ends were 4 bases for V and 3 bases for J; bases not matched to a gene: 5. This CDR3 is built from 15 residues. Germline V gene data show CDR1 as SGHRS and CDR2 as YFSETQ.

Concerning this clone: One end of the junction fails to match germline, which may point to a read error. The chain joins TRBV7-2 to TRBJ1-1, with D unclear. There are 14 residues in the CDR3. Germline V gene lookup returns CDR1 SGHTA and CDR2 FQGNSA. CDR3 residues: CASSIASQDTEAFF. As DNA, the CDR3 is TGTGCCAGCAGCATAGCAAGCCAGGACACTGAAGCTTTCTTT.

The chain has TRBV5-1 and TRBJ2-2; possibly TRBD1 or TRBD2 for D (6 bases each). Per the germline V gene, CDR1 is SGHRS and CDR2 is YFSETQ. Trimming stripped 0 bases from V and 5 bases from J, with 14 bases between. CDR3 size: 16 residues. CDR3 in DNA: TGCGCCAGCAGCTTGGAACCGGGGGCGAGTACCGGGGAGCTGTTTTTT. It codes for CASSLEPGASTGELFF.

The CDR3 DNA follows: TGTGCCAGTAGTGCACCGGGACTCTTCTACAATGAGCAGTTCTTC. This gives the protein CASSAPGLFYNEQFF. V usage is TRBV19 and J usage is TRBJ2-1; maybe TRBD2 (6 bases). This CDR3 spans 15 amino acids. Germline V gene data show CDR1 as LNHDA and CDR2 as SQIVND (reference sequence). V lost 5 bases and J lost 3, with 14 bases in between.

This chain links TRBV19 with TRBJ2-3, with D perhaps matching TRBD1 or TRBD2 (5 bases each). Between the trimmed V and J ends, which lost 9 bases and 6 bases, there was a span of 22 bases. CDR3 length equals 15 residues. Germline V gene lookup returns CDR1 LNHDA and CDR2 SQIVND (reference sequence). The DNA for the CDR3 is TGTGCCAGCACTCCGGGACGGACCATATGGGATACGCAGTATTTT. Its translation is CASTPGRTIWDTQYF.

V gene TRBV3-1 (or the pseudogene TRBV3-2) combines with J gene TRBJ1-6; D is perhaps TRBD1 (5 bases). Trimming took off 4 bases at V and 8 bases at J, with 12 bases between the two ends. The CDR3 spans 14 residues. Germline V gene sequence: CDR1 LGHDT, CDR2 YNNKEL (reference sequence). The DNA for the CDR3 is TGTGCCAGCAGCCTCAGGGTTCTCGATTCACCCCTCCACTTT. Its protein is CASSLRVLDSPLHF.

The rearrangement uses TRBV10-3 and TRBJ1-5; D gene uncertain. Germline values: CDR1 ENHRY, CDR2 SYGVKD. The CDR3 has 15 amino acids. Trimming took 0 bases from V and 6 from J, leaving 12 bases between them. The CDR3 spells CAISESIPGGQPQHF. The DNA for the CDR3 is TGTGCCATCAGTGAGTCGATTCCGGGAGGTCAGCCCCAGCATTTT.

The CDR3 spells CASSLTSGVGEKLFF. In DNA, the CDR3 is TGTGCCAGCAGCTTAACGTCAGGGGTTGGGGAAAAACTGTTTTTT. V usage is TRBV7-3 and J usage is TRBJ1-4; D perhaps matches TRBD1 (6 bases). V was clipped by 0 bases and J by 8 bases, with 13 bases between them. The CDR3 spans 15 residues. Germline V gene sequence: CDR1 SGHTA, CDR2 FQGTGA.

The V gene is TRBV7-9, the J gene TRBJ2-7, with D possibly matching TRBD1 (5 bases). CDR1 is SEHNR and CDR2 is FQNEAQ in the germline V gene (reference sequence). Between the trimmed V and J ends, which lost 5 bases and 0 bases, there was a span of 8 bases. The CDR3 loop spans 13 amino acids. In DNA form, the CDR3 reads TGTGCCAGCAGCCAGGGCAGCTCCTACGAGCAGTACTTC. Translation gives CASSQGSSYEQYF.

This clone came up a few times. The chain couples TRBV20-1 to TRBJ2-4; no firm D call. Germline assignment: CDR1 DFQATT and CDR2 SNEGSKA (reference sequence). The length of the CDR3 is 10 residues. V lost 8 bases and J 8 bases, leaving 10 bases between the germline ends. The CDR3 bases are TGCAGTCCCCGAAGGGACATTCAGTACTTC. Translating gives CSPRRDIQYF.

The J gene is TRBJ1-2, the V gene TRBV6-5; 8 nucleotides align to TRBD1. V dropped 6 bases and J dropped 5; count of bases not matched to a gene: 5. Germline CDR1 MNHEY, CDR2 SVGAGI. The CDR3 totals 13 residues. CDR3 bases: TGTGCCAGCAGGAATCAGGGGGCATATGGCTACACCTTC. Its protein is CASRNQGAYGYTF.

This chain connects TRBV6-2 or TRBV6-3 to TRBJ2-3, with a weak D call TRBD1 (6 bases). The V end lost 6 bases, the J end lost 4 bases, and 17 bases lay between the germline ends. The CDR3 totals 15 residues. Germline lookup yields CDR1 MNHEY and CDR2 SVGEGT. In nucleotides, the CDR3 is TGTGCCAGCAGCCGTGGGACACTAAGCGCAGATACGCAGTATTTT. Residues: CASSRGTLSADTQYF.

The rearrangement uses TRBV7-9 and TRBJ2-7; either TRBD1 or TRBD2 may supply D (6 bases each). The CDR3 consists of 16 residues. Germline V gene lookup returns CDR1 SEHNR and CDR2 FQNEAQ (reference sequence). Trimming took off 7 bases at V and 0 bases at J, with 19 bases between the two ends. In nucleotides, the CDR3 is TGTGCCAGCAATAGGCCGGGGGCAGCTTCCTCCTACGAGCAGTACTTC. Its translation is CASNRPGAASSYEQYF.

The rearrangement links TRBV24-1 to TRBJ2-3; 9 nucleotides line up with TRBD2. Germline V CDR1 and CDR2: KGHDR, SFDVKD. With 2 bases clipped from V and 7 bases from J, the junction kept 9 bases outside the gene matches. The CDR3 is 16 residues long. The chain's CDR3 is CATSDSPGTSMHTQYF. The CDR3, as DNA: TGTGCCACCAGTGATTCGCCCGGGACTAGCATGCATACGCAGTATTTT.

The chain combines TRBV30 with TRBJ2-1, with 9 bases aligning to TRBD2. The CDR3 contains 15 residues. Germline V CDR1 and CDR2: GTSNPN, SVGIG (reference sequence). V lost 7 bases and J lost 5; bases outside the gene matches: 12. CDR3 region: CASLGAGGRNNEQFF. The CDR3 DNA reads as TGTGCCTCCCTTGGGGCGGGGGGGCGTAACAATGAGCAGTTCTTC. The full variable domain, in which reference TRBV30 and TRBJ2-1 provide the parts outside the CDR3, is SQTIHQWPATLVQPVGSPLSLECTVEGTSNPNLYWYRQAAGRGLQLLFYSVGIGQISSEVPQNLSASRPQDRQFILSSKKLLLSDSGFYLCASLGAGGRNNEQFFGPGTRLTVL.

This clone showed up just once. The V and J genes are TRBV27 and TRBJ2-7; TRBD1 might be the D (6 bases). Germline CDR1 reads MNHEY; CDR2 reads SMNVEV (reference sequence). The CDR3 sequence is 13 residues long. The ends were cut back, 6 bases at V and 6 bases at J, with 15 bases in the middle. Here the CDR3 DNA reads TGTGCCAGCAGCTATGAATTCAGGGGCGAGCAGTACTTC. It translates to CASSYEFRGEQYF.

The chain has TRBV6-2 or TRBV6-3 and TRBJ2-5; D perhaps matches TRBD1 (5 bases). The germline gives CDR1 MNHEY, CDR2 SVGEGT. The CDR3 consists of 13 residues. V was cut by 4 bases and J by 4 bases, with 10 bases left in between. CDR3 in DNA: TGTGCCAGCAGTTTCCCCCAGGGAGAGACCCAGTACTTC. It codes for CASSFPQGETQYF.

The sample holds one count of this clone. This chain uses TRBV12-3 or TRBV12-4 with TRBJ1-2; the D is unclear. This CDR3 spans 11 amino acids. Trimming left V 7 bases short and J 7 bases short, with 10 bases between. The CDR3 region has the DNA TGTGCCAGCACCTCTCGGGGTGGCTACACCTTC. Amino acid sequence: CASTSRGGYTF.

The chain links TRBV12-3 or TRBV12-4 to TRBJ1-2, with D unclear. This CDR3 contains 13 residues. V was shortened by 7 bases and J by 8 bases, with 17 bases between the two germline ends. The CDR3 nucleotides are TGTGCCAGCACCCTAAAAGTGGGGTTCGGCTACACCTTC. Its protein product is CASTLKVGFGYTF.

This clone was observed once. The V and J genes are TRBV15 and TRBJ1-4; D is unresolved. The CDR3 has 15 amino acids. Germline V gene data show CDR1 as LNHNV and CDR2 as YYDKDF (reference sequence). The germline V and J ends were trimmed by 0 bases and 3 bases, with 8 bases remaining between them. CDR3 sequence reads: CATSRDLGSNEKLFF. The DNA for the CDR3 is TGTGCCACCAGCAGAGATCTTGGTTCTAATGAAAAACTGTTTTTT.

The chain uses TRBV9 and TRBJ2-1, with D maybe TRBD2 (6 bases). CDR1 is SGDLS and CDR2 is YYNGEE in the germline V gene. With 1 base removed from V and 10 bases from J, the gap between germline ends came to 12 bases. The length of the CDR3 is 13 residues. The CDR3 is CASSVNPGLEQFF. The CDR3 nucleotides read TGTGCCAGCAGCGTAAACCCCGGACTAGAGCAGTTCTTC.

The V and J genes are TRBV12-3 or TRBV12-4 and TRBJ1-1; 7 positions match TRBD1. The CDR3 spans 13 residues. V was pared by 6 bases and J by 5 bases, with 6 bases of the junction left unmatched. The DNA for the CDR3 is TGTGCCAGCAGAAGACAGGGCGGGACTGAAGCTTTCTTT. Encoded protein: CASRRQGGTEAFF.

This chain links TRBV25-1 with TRBJ1-1; D not resolved. The length of the CDR3 is 14 residues. V was cut by 4 bases and J by 1 base, with 10 bases left in between. Germline CDR1 reads MGHDK; CDR2 reads SYGVNS. The CDR3 sequence is CASSVNSANTEAFF. The CDR3 nucleotides read TGTGCCAGCAGTGTGAACAGCGCGAACACTGAAGCTTTCTTT.

The chain joins TRBV24-1 to TRBJ2-7; D possibly corresponds to TRBD1 (6 bases). This CDR3 contains 16 residues. V shed 1 base and J shed 0 bases, with 12 bases lying between them. In germline, CDR1 is KGHDR, CDR2 SFDVKD. The CDR3 region is CATSDLLQGTSYEQYF. The CDR3 DNA reads as TGTGCCACCAGTGATTTACTACAGGGAACCTCCTACGAGCAGTACTTC.

The CDR3 sequence is CAISESPSLRQDSNQPQHF. CDR3 DNA sequence: TGTGCCATCAGTGAGTCCCCTTCACTTAGACAGGATAGCAATCAGCCCCAGCATTTT. The V gene is TRBV10-3, the J gene TRBJ1-5; D is possibly TRBD1 (6 bases). V lost 0 bases, J lost 0 bases, and 18 bases lay in between. CDR1 is ENHRY and CDR2 is SYGVKD in the germline V gene. CDR3 length equals 19 residues.